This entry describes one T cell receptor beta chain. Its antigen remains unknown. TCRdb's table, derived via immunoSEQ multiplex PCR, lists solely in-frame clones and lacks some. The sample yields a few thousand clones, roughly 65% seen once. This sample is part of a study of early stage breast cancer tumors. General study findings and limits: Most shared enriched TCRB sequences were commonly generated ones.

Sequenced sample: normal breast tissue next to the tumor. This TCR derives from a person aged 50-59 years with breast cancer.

CDR3 in DNA: TGCGCCAGCAGCTTGACTGGCGATATTGGCACTGAAGCTTTCTTT. Translating gives CASSLTGDIGTEAFF. The J gene is TRBJ1-1, the V gene TRBV5-1; D remains unclear. Trimming shortened V by 1 base and J by 4 bases, and 14 bases separated the two germline ends. Per germline, CDR1 SGHRS and CDR2 YFSETQ. The CDR3 contains 15 residues.